Below are 20 T cell receptor beta chains sequenced from a single sample in a study of T cell repertoires in cytomegalovirus infection. From the reads, TCRdb called clonotypes with MiXCR, one entry per CDR3 protein. Among 200,000 to 300,000 distinct CDR3 sequences, around 9% were seen once, and the ten largest hold over 12%. The sample consisted of PBMCs. The receptor source for this set is a human donor in good health (CMV status not recorded). Some clones in this sample may be carry-over from other donors' samples.

On this clonotype itself: Possible read error: a much larger clone is one base away. Lacking the conserved final phenylalanine or tryptophan, this CDR3 likely reflects a read error. This rearrangement joins TRBV5-6 to TRBJ1-1, with D hard to call. Germline lookup yields CDR1 SGHDT and CDR2 YYEEEE. The CDR3 runs 12 residues. V was pared by 3 bases and J by 4 bases, with 7 bases between. The DNA for the CDR3 is TGTGCCAGCAGCTCCGGCAGCACTGAAGCTTTCCTT. Amino acid sequence: CASSSGSTEAFL.

This clonotype occurred many times. This chain uses TRBV7-2 with TRBJ1-5; 7 nucleotides agree with TRBD1. CDR1 is SGHTA and CDR2 is FQGNSA in the germline V gene. The trim removed 5 bases at V and 4 bases at J, leaving 5 bases unmatched. The CDR3 consists of 14 residues. The chain's CDR3 is CASSEGQINQPQHF. The CDR3 DNA reads TGTGCCAGCAGCGAGGGACAGATTAATCAGCCCCAGCATTTT. The full variable domain, in which reference TRBV7-2 and TRBJ1-5 provide the parts outside the CDR3, is GAGVSQSPSNKVTEKGKDVELRCDPISGHTALYWYRQSLGQGLEFLIYFQGNSAPDKSGLPSDRFSAERTGGSVSTLTIQRTQQEDSAVYLCASSEGQINQPQHFGDGTRLSIL.

At least ten counts were recorded for this clonotype. The chain joins TRBV7-2 to TRBJ2-1, with 7 bases that match TRBD1. The CDR3 is made up of 15 amino acids. V was pared by 6 bases and J by 6 bases, with 11 bases of the junction left unmatched. Germline values: CDR1 SGHTA, CDR2 FQGNSA. The CDR3 is CASSLNLGTANEQFF. The CDR3 DNA sequence: TGTGCCAGCAGTCTAAACCTCGGGACAGCCAATGAGCAGTTCTTC.

This clonotype was seen ten or more times. The genes are TRBV5-5 and TRBJ1-4; D unclear. This CDR3 is 13 amino acids long. V lost 4 bases to trimming and J lost 0 bases, with 4 bases between them. CDR1 is SGHKS, CDR2 YYEKEE, per germline (reference sequence). This CDR3 is CASSISTNEKLFF. The DNA of the CDR3 is TGTGCCAGCAGCATTTCAACTAATGAAAAACTGTTTTTT.

This clonotype was picked up many times. The V gene is TRBV7-8, the J gene TRBJ2-2; D possibly corresponds to TRBD2 (6 bases). The CDR3 consists of 16 residues. Per germline, CDR1 SGHVS and CDR2 FQNEAQ. The V gene lost 5 bases and the J gene lost 0 bases, with 13 bases spanning the gap. The chain's CDR3 is CASSQRSGSNTGELFF. DNA for the CDR3: TGTGCCAGCAGCCAGCGGAGCGGGTCGAACACCGGGGAGCTGTTTTTT.

Only a few counts were recorded for this clonotype. The CDR3 DNA is TGTGCCAGCACCATGGACTCGTGGGGTGGCTACACCTTC. Translated: CASTMDSWGGYTF. The chain has TRBV2 and TRBJ1-2; no firm D call. The CDR3 has 13 amino acids. Per germline, CDR1 SNHLY and CDR2 FYNNEI. V dropped 7 bases and J dropped 7 bases, with 16 bases sitting between them. Variable domain in full (rest from reference TRBV2 and TRBJ1-2): EPEVTQTPSHQVTQMGQEVILRCVPISNHLYFYWYRQILGQKVEFLVSFYNNEISEKSEIFDDQFSVERPDGSNFTLKIRSTKLEDSAMYFCASTMDSWGGYTFGSGTRLTVV.

This clonotype was observed at least ten times. This chain joins TRBV19 and TRBJ2-2, with 7 bases that match TRBD2. V shed 3 bases and J 2 bases; nucleotides not matched to a gene: 3. The CDR3 has 15 residues. Germline CDR1 reads LNHDA; CDR2 reads SQIVND (reference sequence). Here the CDR3 reads CASSIQRGNTGELFF. CDR3 bases: TGTGCCAGTAGTATCCAGCGGGGTAACACCGGGGAGCTGTTTTTT.

This clonotype appeared many times. For the CDR3, the DNA is TGTGCCAGCAGCGTCTCCTGGGGCTTCTACGAGCAGTACTTC. Its translation is CASSVSWGFYEQYF. The gene calls are TRBV7-2 and TRBJ2-7; D is perhaps TRBD1 (5 bases). CDR1 and CDR2 from the germline V gene are SGHTA and FQGNSA. CDR3 size: 14 residues. The V and J ends lost 5 bases and 3 bases respectively, with 14 bases between them.

The rearrangement uses TRBV6-2 or TRBV6-3 and TRBJ2-3; D is tentatively TRBD1 or TRBD2 (5 bases each). Germline CDR1 reads MNHEY; CDR2 reads SVGEGT. This CDR3 contains 17 residues. Between the trimmed V and J ends, which lost 0 bases and 4 bases, there was a span of 17 bases. CDR3 sequence reads: CASSYSVGLGVADTQYF. The CDR3 nucleotides are TGTGCCAGCAGTTACTCCGTGGGGTTGGGGGTTGCAGATACGCAGTATTTT.

This clonotype was seen ten or more times. The genes are TRBV7-8 and TRBJ1-1, with 8 bases identical to TRBD1. V trimming: 2 bases; J trimming: 4 bases; junction bases outside the gene matches: 6. Germline lookup yields CDR1 SGHVS and CDR2 FQNEAQ. The CDR3 length is 15 residues. The CDR3 sequence is CASSLSITGGTEAFF. The CDR3 nucleotides are TGTGCCAGCAGCTTAAGCATCACAGGGGGCACTGAAGCTTTCTTT.

This clonotype appeared many times. The chain combines TRBV7-2 with TRBJ1-1; TRBD1 matches 8 bases. Germline V gene lookup returns CDR1 SGHTA and CDR2 FQGNSA. The CDR3 runs 13 residues. V lost 5 bases and J lost 7; bases outside the gene matches: 6. CDR3 sequence reads: CASSAWTGFEAFF. For the CDR3, the DNA is TGTGCCAGCAGCGCGTGGACAGGGTTTGAAGCTTTCTTT.

The sample holds many counts of this clonotype. CDR3 amino acids: CASRGAGNYEQYF. The CDR3 DNA reads TGCGCCAGCAGGGGGGCCGGTAACTACGAGCAGTACTTC. This chain joins TRBV10-2 and TRBJ2-7; possibly TRBD1 for D (6 bases). Trimming left V 6 bases short and J 3 bases short, with 12 bases between. This CDR3 contains 13 residues. The germline gives CDR1 WSHSY, CDR2 SAAADI.

There are many counts of this clonotype. The CDR3 spells CASSLGTQTGTEAFF. The CDR3 nucleotides read TGTGCCAGCAGCCTCGGGACCCAGACGGGCACTGAAGCTTTCTTT. The chain links TRBV7-9 to TRBJ1-1; a possible D gene is TRBD1 (5 bases). This CDR3 has 15 residues. From germline, CDR1 is SEHNR and CDR2 FQNEAQ (reference sequence). V lost 5 bases, J lost 4 bases, and 17 bases lay in between. Full variable domain (missing parts from reference TRBV7-9 and TRBJ1-1): DTGVSQNPRHKITKRGQNVTFRCDPISEHNRLYWYRQTLGQGPEFLTYFQNEAQLEKSRLLSDRFSAERPKGSFSTLEIQRTEQGDSAMYLCASSLGTQTGTEAFFGQGTRLTVV.

This clonotype has a count of ten or more. The rearrangement joins TRBV29-1 to TRBJ2-5; D is perhaps TRBD1 (5 bases). The V end lost 5 bases, the J end lost 1 base, and 8 bases lay between the germline ends. Germline assignment: CDR1 SQVTM and CDR2 ANQGSEA. There are 12 residues in the CDR3. The CDR3 protein is CSVRQGQETQYF. The CDR3 nucleotides read TGCAGCGTTCGGCAGGGCCAAGAGACCCAGTACTTC.

The rearrangement links TRBV29-1 to TRBJ2-7, with D possibly being TRBD2 (6 bases). In germline, CDR1 is SQVTM, CDR2 ANQGSEA. The CDR3 is 13 residues long. Between the trimmed V and J ends, which lost 1 base and 2 bases, there was a span of 9 bases. Here the CDR3 reads CSVEGEATYEQYF. CDR3 DNA: TGCAGCGTTGAAGGGGAGGCTACCTACGAGCAGTACTTC.

The chain employs TRBV6-2 or TRBV6-3 and TRBJ2-3; 7 bases agree with TRBD2. Germline CDR1 reads MNHEY; CDR2 reads SVGEGT. The CDR3 is made up of 14 amino acids. With 9 bases clipped from V and 6 bases from J, the junction kept 12 bases outside the gene matches. The CDR3 spells CASRTQWGGDTQYF. The CDR3 DNA is TGTGCCAGTAGAACACAGTGGGGGGGGGATACGCAGTATTTT.

At least ten counts were recorded for this clonotype. The rearrangement uses TRBV5-1 and TRBJ1-1; D might be TRBD1 (6 bases). CDR3 length: 15 residues. The germline CDR1 and CDR2 sequences are SGHRS and YFSETQ. Trimming removed 0 bases at V and 6 bases at J, with 15 bases between. For the CDR3, the DNA is TGCGCCAGCAGCTTGGGGCACAGGGATCTCCCTGAAGCTTTCTTT. This encodes CASSLGHRDLPEAFF.

In this sample, this clonotype turned up many times. This sequence joins TRBV6-1 and TRBJ1-1, with 8 bases that match TRBD1. This CDR3 region has 17 residues. Germline V gives CDR1 MNHNS, CDR2 SASEGT. Trimming removed 4 bases from V and 0 bases from J; junction bases left unmatched: 10. The CDR3 nucleotides read TGTGCCAGCAGTGTAGGACAGGGCGCTGGTATGAACACTGAAGCTTTCTTT. It yields the protein CASSVGQGAGMNTEAFF.

This rearrangement joins TRBV20-1 to TRBJ2-7; D perhaps matches TRBD1 (6 bases). The CDR3 runs to 14 residues. V dropped 1 base and J dropped 2 bases, with 12 bases sitting between them. Germline loops: CDR1 DFQATT, CDR2 SNEGSKA (reference sequence). CDR3 residues: CSARAVRDTYEQYF. The CDR3 bases are TGCAGTGCTAGAGCTGTCAGGGACACCTACGAGCAGTACTTC.

This clonotype was found many times. The V call is TRBV4-3, the J call TRBJ1-2; the D gene is possibly TRBD1 (5 bases). Germline-derived CDR1 and CDR2 are LGHNA and YSLEER. The CDR3 contains 15 residues. Deletions cut 0 bases from V and 4 bases from J, with 12 bases between. The CDR3 loop reads CASSQELGEIYGYTF. CDR3 sequence (DNA): TGCGCCAGCAGCCAAGAGTTAGGGGAGATCTATGGCTACACCTTC.